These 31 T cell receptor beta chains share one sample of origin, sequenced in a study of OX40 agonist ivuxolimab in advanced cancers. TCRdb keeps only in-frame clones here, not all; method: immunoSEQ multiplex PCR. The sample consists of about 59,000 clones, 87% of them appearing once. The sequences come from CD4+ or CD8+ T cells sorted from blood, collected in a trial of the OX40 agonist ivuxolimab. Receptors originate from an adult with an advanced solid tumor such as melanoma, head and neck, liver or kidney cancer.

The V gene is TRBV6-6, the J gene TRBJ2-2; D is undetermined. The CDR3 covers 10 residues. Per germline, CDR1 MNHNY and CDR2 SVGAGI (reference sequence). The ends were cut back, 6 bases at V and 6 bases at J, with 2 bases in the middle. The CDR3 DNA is TGTGCCAGCAGGTCCGGGGAGCTGTTTTTT. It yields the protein CASRSGELFF.

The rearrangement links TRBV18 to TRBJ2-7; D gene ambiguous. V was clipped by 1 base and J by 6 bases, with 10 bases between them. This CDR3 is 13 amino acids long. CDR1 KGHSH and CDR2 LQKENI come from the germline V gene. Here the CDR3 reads CASSPLDLGEQYF. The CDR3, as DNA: TGTGCCAGCTCACCACTAGATCTCGGCGAGCAGTACTTC.

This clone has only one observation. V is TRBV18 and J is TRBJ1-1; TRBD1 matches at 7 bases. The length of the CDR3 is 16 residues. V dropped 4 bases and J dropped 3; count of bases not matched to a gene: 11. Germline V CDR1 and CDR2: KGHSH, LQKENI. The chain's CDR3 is CASSLSNLRGYTEAFF. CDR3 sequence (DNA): TGTGCCAGCTCACTATCCAACCTCAGGGGGTACACTGAAGCTTTCTTT.

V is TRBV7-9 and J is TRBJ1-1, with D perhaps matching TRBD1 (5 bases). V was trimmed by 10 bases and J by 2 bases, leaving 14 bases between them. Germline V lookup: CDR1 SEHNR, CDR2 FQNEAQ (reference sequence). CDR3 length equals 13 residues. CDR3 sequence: CATAPRENTEAFF. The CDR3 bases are TGTGCCACCGCCCCCAGGGAAAACACTGAAGCTTTCTTT.

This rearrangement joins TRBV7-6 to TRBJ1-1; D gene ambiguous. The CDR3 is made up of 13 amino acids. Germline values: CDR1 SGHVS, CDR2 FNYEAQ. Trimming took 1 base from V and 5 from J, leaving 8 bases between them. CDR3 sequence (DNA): TGTGCCAGCAGCTTAGGGCCTTCGACTGAAGCTTTCTTT. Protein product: CASSLGPSTEAFF.

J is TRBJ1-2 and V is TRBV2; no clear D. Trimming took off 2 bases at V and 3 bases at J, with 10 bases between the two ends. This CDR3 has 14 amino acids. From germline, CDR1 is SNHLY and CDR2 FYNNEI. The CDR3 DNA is TGTGCCAGCAGTGAATTGCACAGAGACTATGGCTACACCTTC. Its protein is CASSELHRDYGYTF.

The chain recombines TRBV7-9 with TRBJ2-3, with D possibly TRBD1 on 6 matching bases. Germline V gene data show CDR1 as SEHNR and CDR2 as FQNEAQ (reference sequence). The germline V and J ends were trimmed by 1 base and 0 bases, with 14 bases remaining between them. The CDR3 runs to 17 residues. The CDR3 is CASSLGRTAISTDTQYF. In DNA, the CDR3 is TGTGCCAGCAGCTTAGGACGGACAGCTATTAGCACAGATACGCAGTATTTT.

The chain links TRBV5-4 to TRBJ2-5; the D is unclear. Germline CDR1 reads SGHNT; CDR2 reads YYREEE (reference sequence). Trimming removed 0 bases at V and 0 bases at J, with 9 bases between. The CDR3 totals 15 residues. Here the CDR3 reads CASSLVQANQETQYF. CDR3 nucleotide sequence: TGTGCCAGCAGCTTGGTCCAGGCCAACCAAGAGACCCAGTACTTC.

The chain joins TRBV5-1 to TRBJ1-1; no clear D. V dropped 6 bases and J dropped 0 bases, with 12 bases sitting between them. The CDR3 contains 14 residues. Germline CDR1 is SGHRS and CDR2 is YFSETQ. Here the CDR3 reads CASKEDVMNTEAFF. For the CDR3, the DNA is TGCGCCAGCAAGGAAGATGTTATGAACACTGAAGCTTTCTTT.

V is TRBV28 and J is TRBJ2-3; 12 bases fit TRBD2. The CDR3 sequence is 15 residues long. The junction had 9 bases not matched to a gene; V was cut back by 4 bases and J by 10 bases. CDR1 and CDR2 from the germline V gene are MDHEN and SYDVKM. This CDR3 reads CASSSGLAGSGAQYF. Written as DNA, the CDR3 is TGTGCCAGCAGTTCGGGACTAGCGGGTTCCGGGGCGCAGTATTTT.

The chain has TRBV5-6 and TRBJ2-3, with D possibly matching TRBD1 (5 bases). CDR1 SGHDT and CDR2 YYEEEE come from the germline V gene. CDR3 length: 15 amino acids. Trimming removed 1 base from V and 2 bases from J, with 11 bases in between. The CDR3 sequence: CASSLTGAVTDTQYF. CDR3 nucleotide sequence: TGTGCCAGCAGCTTGACAGGCGCGGTCACAGATACGCAGTATTTT.

CDR3 protein: CSVRVHTDTQYF. CDR3 nucleotides: TGCAGCGTCCGAGTCCACACAGATACGCAGTATTTT. V is TRBV29-1 and J is TRBJ2-3; no clear D gene. This CDR3 comprises 12 residues. Germline CDR1 SQVTM, CDR2 ANQGSEA. The ends were cut back, 6 bases at V and 2 bases at J, with 9 bases in the middle.

The CDR3 DNA is TGTGCCAGCAGCGCAGGGGGGGCCGGGGAGCAGTTCTTC. Encoded protein: CASSAGGAGEQFF. The rearrangement joins TRBV28 to TRBJ2-1; D possibly matches TRBD1 or TRBD2 (7 bases each). The CDR3 runs to 13 residues. Trimming shortened V by 6 bases and J by 10 bases, and 16 bases separated the two germline ends. Germline V CDR1 and CDR2: MDHEN, SYDVKM.

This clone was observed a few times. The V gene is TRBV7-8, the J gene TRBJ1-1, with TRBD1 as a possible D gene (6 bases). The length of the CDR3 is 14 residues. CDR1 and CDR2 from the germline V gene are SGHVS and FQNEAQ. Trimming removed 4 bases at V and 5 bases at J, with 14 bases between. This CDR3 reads CASSSQGGDTEAFF. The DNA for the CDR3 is TGTGCCAGCAGCTCACAGGGTGGGGATACTGAAGCTTTCTTT.

The CDR3 DNA reads TGTGCCTACCAATTAGGACAGTTTACTGGGGATACGCAGTATTTT. Its translation is CAYQLGQFTGDTQYF. V and J are TRBV7-9 and TRBJ2-3; D is perhaps TRBD1 (6 bases). The CDR3 extends over 15 amino acids. Trimming took 11 bases from V and 6 from J, leaving 24 bases between them. Germline lookup yields CDR1 SEHNR and CDR2 FQNEAQ (reference sequence).

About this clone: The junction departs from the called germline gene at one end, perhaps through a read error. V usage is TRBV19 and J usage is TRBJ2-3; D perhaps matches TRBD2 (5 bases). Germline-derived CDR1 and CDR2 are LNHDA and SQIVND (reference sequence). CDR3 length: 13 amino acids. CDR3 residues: CASSVDRRDTQYF. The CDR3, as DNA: TGTGCCAGTAGTGTAGACCGGAGGGATACGCAGTATTTT.

The CDR3 is CASSERRRGTDTQYF. In DNA, the CDR3 is TGTGCCAGCAGTGAACGGCGCAGGGGGACAGATACGCAGTATTTT. This chain joins TRBV6-1 and TRBJ2-3, with TRBD1 matching 7 bases. V lost 2 bases to trimming and J lost 3 bases; unmatched junction nucleotides: 5. This CDR3 comprises 15 residues. The germline V gene encodes CDR1 MNHNS and CDR2 SASEGT.

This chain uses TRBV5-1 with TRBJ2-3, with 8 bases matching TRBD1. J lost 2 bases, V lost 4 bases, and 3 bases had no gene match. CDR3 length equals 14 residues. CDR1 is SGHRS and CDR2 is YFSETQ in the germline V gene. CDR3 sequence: CASSVTGVTDTQYF. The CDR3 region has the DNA TGCGCCAGCAGCGTGACAGGGGTCACAGATACGCAGTATTTT.

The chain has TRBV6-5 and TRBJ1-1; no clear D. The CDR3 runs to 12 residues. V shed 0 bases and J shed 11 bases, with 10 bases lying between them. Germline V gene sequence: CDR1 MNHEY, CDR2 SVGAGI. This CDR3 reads CASSYSGSGAFF. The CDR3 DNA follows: TGTGCCAGCAGTTACTCAGGGTCGGGCGCTTTCTTT.

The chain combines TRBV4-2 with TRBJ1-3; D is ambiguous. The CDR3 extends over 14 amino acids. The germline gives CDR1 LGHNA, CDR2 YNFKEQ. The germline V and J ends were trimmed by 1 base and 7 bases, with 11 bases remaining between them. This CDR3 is CASSQAVQANTIYF. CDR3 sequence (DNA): TGTGCCAGCAGCCAAGCGGTCCAGGCGAACACCATATATTTT.

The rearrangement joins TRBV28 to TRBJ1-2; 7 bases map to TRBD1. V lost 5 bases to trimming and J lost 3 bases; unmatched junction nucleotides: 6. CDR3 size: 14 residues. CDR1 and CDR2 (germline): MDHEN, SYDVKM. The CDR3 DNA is TGTGCCAGCAGTGTAGGGGGCACGGACTATGGCTACACCTTC. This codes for CASSVGGTDYGYTF.

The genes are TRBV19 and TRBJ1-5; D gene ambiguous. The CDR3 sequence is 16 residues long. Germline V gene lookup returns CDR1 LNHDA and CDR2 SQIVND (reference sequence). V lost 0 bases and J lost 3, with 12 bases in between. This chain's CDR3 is CASSIEGGWTNQPQHF. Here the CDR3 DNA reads TGTGCCAGTAGTATAGAAGGCGGGTGGACCAATCAGCCCCAGCATTTT. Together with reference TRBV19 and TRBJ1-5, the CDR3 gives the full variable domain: DGGITQSPKYLFRKEGQNVTLSCEQNLNHDAMYWYRQDPGQGLRLIYYSQIVNDFQKGDIAEGYSVSREKKESFPLTVTSAQKNPTAFYLCASSIEGGWTNQPQHFGDGTRLSIL.

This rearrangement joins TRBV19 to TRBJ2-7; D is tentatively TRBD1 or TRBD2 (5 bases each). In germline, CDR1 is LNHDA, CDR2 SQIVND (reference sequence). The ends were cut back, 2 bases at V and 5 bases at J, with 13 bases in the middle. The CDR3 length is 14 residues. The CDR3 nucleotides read TGTGCCAGTAGTATAAGAGGGACCTCTAACGAGCAGTACTTC. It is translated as CASSIRGTSNEQYF.

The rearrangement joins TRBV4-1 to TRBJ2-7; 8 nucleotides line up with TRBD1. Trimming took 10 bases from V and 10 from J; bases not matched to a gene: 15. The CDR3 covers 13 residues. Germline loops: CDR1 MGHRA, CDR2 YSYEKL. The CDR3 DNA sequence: TGCGCCACGCTCGGGACAGGTTCTACGAGACAGTACTTC. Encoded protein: CATLGTGSTRQYF.

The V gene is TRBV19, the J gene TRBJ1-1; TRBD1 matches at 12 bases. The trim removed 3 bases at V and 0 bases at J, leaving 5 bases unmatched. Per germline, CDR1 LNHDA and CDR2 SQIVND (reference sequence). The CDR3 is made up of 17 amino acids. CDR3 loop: CASSILGTGGLNTEAFF. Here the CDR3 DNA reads TGTGCCAGTAGTATCCTTGGGACAGGGGGCTTGAACACTGAAGCTTTCTTT. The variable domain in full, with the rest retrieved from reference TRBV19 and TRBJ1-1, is DGGITQSPKYLFRKEGQNVTLSCEQNLNHDAMYWYRQDPGQGLRLIYYSQIVNDFQKGDIAEGYSVSREKKESFPLTVTSAQKNPTAFYLCASSILGTGGLNTEAFFGQGTRLTVV.

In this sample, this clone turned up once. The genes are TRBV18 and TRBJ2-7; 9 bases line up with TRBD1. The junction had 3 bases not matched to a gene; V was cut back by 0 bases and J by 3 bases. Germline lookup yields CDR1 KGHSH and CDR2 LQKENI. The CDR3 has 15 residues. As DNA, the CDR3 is TGTGCCAGCTCACCACCGAGGACAGGGGACTACGAGCAGTACTTC. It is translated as CASSPPRTGDYEQYF.

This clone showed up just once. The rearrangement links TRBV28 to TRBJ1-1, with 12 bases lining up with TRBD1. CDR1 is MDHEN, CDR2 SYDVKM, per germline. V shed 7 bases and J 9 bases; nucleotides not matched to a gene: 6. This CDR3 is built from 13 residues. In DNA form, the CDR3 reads TGTGCCAGCACTACGGGACAGGGGGCGAAAGCTTTCTTT. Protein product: CASTTGQGAKAFF.

The CDR3 here is CASTKGRGNEETQYF. CDR3 bases: TGTGCCAGTACCAAGGGAAGGGGAAACGAAGAGACCCAGTACTTC. The genes are TRBV19 and TRBJ2-5; a possible D gene is TRBD1 (5 bases). There are 15 residues in the CDR3. Germline values: CDR1 LNHDA, CDR2 SQIVND (reference sequence). Trimming stripped 7 bases from V and 3 bases from J, with 18 bases between.

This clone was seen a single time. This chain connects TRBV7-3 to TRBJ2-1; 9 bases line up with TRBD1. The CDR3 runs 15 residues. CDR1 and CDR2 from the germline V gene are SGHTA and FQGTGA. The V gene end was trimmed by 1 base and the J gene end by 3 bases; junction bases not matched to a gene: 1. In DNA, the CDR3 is TGTGCCAGCAGCTTAATGGGACAGGGCTACAATGAGCAGTTCTTC. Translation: CASSLMGQGYNEQFF.

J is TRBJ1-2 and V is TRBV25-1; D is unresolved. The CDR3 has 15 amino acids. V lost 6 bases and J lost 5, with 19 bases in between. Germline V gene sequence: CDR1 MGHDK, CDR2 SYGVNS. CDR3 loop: CASRTDTNGKYGYTF. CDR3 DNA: TGTGCCAGCAGGACCGACACTAACGGGAAGTATGGCTACACCTTC.

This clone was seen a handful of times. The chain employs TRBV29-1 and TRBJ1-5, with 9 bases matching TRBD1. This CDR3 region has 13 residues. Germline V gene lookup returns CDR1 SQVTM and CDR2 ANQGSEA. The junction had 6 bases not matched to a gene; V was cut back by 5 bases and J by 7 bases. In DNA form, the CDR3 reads TGCAGCGTTTCCGGGACAGGGAAACAGCCCCAGCATTTT. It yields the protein CSVSGTGKQPQHF. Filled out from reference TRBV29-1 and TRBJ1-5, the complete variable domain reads SAVISQKPSRDICQRGTSLTIQCQVDSQVTMMFWYRQQPGQSLTLIATANQGSEATYESGFVIDKFPISRPNLTFSTLTVSNMSPEDSSIYLCSVSGTGKQPQHFGDGTRLSIL.